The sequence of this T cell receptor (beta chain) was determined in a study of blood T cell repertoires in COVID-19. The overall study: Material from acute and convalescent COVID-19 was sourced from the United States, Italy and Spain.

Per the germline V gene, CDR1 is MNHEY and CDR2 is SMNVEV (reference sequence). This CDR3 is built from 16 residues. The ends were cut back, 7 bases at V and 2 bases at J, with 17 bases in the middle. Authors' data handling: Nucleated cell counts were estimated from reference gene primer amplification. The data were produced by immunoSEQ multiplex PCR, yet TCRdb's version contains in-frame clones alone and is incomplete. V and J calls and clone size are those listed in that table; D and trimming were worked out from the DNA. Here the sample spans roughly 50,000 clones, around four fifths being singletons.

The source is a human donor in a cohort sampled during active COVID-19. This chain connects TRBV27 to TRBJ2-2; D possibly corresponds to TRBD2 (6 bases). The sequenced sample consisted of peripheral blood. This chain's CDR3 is CASIDSGVGNTGELFF. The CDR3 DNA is TGTGCCAGCATCGATTCGGGAGTTGGAAACACCGGGGAGCTGTTTTTT.